This T cell receptor beta chain is drawn from a study of cytomegalovirus exposure and HLA in healthy donors. Study-wide results and caveats: Most TCR sequences were rare, but some public TCRs occurred in many donors.

The PCR employed 60 Vbeta primers together with 13 Jbeta primers. Only in-frame clones appear in the TCRdb table, and some are missing; sequencing was by immunoSEQ multiplex PCR. Of about 110,000 clones listed, 76% are singletons. Note on this clone: Antigen unknown. This likely comes from a read error, as the CDR3 has no conserved phenylalanine or tryptophan at its end.

The CDR3 contains 14 residues. V lost 6 bases, J lost 4 bases, and 12 bases lay in between. CDR1 and CDR2 (germline): SGHTA, FQGNSA. Sequencing was carried out using PBMCs. The genes are TRBV7-2 and TRBJ2-2; no clear D. The sequence derives from a man in his forties or fifties in good health and CMV-seropositive. In DNA form, the CDR3 reads TGTGCCAGCAGTGAGCAAGGCGGCACCGGGGAGCTGTTTTCT. Its translation: CASSEQGGTGELFS.